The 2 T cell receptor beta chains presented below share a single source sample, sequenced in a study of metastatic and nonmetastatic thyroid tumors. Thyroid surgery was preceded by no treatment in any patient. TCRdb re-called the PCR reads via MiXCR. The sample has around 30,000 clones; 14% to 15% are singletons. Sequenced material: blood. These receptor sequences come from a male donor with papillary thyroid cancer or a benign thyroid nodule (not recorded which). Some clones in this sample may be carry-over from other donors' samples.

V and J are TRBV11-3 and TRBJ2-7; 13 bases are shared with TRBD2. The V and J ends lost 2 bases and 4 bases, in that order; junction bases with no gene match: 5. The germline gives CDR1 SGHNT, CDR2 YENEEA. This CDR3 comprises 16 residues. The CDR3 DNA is TGTGCCAGCAGCTTAAGTGGGACTAGCGGGGCGTACGAGCAGTACTTC. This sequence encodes CASSLSGTSGAYEQYF.

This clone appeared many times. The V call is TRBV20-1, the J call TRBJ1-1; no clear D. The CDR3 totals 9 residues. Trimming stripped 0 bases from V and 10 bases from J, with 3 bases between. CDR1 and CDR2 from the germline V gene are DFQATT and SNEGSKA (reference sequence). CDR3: CSARERAFF. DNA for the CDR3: TGCAGTGCTAGAGAAAGAGCTTTCTTT.